The rows below give T cell receptor beta chains drawn from one sample of a study of cytomegalovirus exposure and HLA in healthy donors. Sequencing used immunoSEQ multiplex PCR; TCRdb keeps in-frame clones, though not all of them. The sample has 100,000 to 120,000 clones; 83% are singletons. The sequenced material came from PBMCs. These receptors were collected from a man between 18 and 35 years old in good health and CMV-seronegative. CDR3s include the opening cysteine and the closing phenylalanine or tryptophan. Fields, in order: J gene, D gene, V gene, clone size, CDR3 DNA, CDR3 protein. D genes are given only for firm matches. Clone size is shown for a subset of rows, as once, few, many or a class of expanded clone.

>TRBJ2-2|TRBD2|TRBV4-3|-
TGCGCCAGCAGCCAAACTAGCGGGAACACCGGGGAGCTGTTTTTT
CASSQTSGNTGELFF
>TRBJ1-5|-|TRBV29-1|-
TGCAGCGTTGAAGGGCACGGCAATCAGCCCCAGCATTTT
CSVEGHGNQPQHF
>TRBJ2-7|TRBD2|TRBV5-4|-
TGTGCCAGCAGCTTACTAGCGGGAGGGAACTACGAGCAGTACTTC
CASSLLAGGNYEQYF
>TRBJ1-2|TRBD1|TRBV6-1|-
TGTGCCAGCAGTGAATGGCCAGGGGGCGCCTATGGCTACACCTTC
CASSEWPGGAYGYTF
>TRBJ1-3|-|TRBV9|-
TGTGCCAGCAGTCCTCCGCAAGGGGACACCATATATTTT
CASSPPQGDTIYF
>TRBJ1-1|-|TRBV6-5|-
TGTGCCAGCAGTGACAGCATGAACACTGAAGCTTTCTTT
CASSDSMNTEAFF
>TRBJ1-6|-|TRBV18|-
TGTGCCAGCTCACCGGGCTCAGTGTCCTATAATTCACCCCTCCACTTT
CASSPGSVSYNSPLHF
>TRBJ2-3|-|TRBV5-6|-
-
CASSSGQPSVADTQYF
>TRBJ2-1|-|TRBV4-2|-
TGTGCCAGCACCCGGTGGGCCAATGAGCAGTTCTTC
CASTRWANEQFF
>TRBJ2-5|-|TRBV6-1|-
TGTGCCAGCAGTGAAGCGCACGGCCAAGAGACCCAGTACTTC
CASSEAHGQETQYF
>TRBJ2-7|TRBD2|TRBV27|-
TGTGCCAGCAGTTTCTCTAGCGGGAGGACCTACGAGCAGTACTTC
CASSFSSGRTYEQYF
>TRBJ2-3|TRBD1|TRBV7-9|-
TGTGCCAGCAGCATCGTGCAGGGGGCGTCGGATACGCAGTATTTT
CASSIVQGASDTQYF
>TRBJ2-7|-|TRBV6-6|-
TGTGCCAGCAGTAAATTAGCGCGAGTCTACGAGCAGTACTTC
CASSKLARVYEQYF
>TRBJ2-3|TRBD2|TRBV5-5|-
TGTGCCAGCAGCCTGGGTAGAAGCGCTAGCGGGGCGGGAGATACGCAGTATTTT
CASSLGRSASGAGDTQYF
>TRBJ2-7|-|TRBV19|-
TGTGCCAGTAGTATGAGGAGGGGGCTTAACGAGCAGTACTTC
CASSMRRGLNEQYF
>TRBJ2-2|TRBD2|TRBV7-9|-
TGTGCCAGCAGCTTAGTCCGGACTAGTAGGACCGGGGAGCTGTTTTTT
CASSLVRTSRTGELFF
>TRBJ2-5|TRBD1|TRBV4-3|-
TGCGCCAGCAGCCAAGGGACAGGGGGAATAGAGACCCAGTACTTC
CASSQGTGGIETQYF
>TRBJ2-7|TRBD2|TRBV9|-
TGTGCCAGCAGCGTAGGACTAGCTGGGGAGCAGTACTTC
CASSVGLAGEQYF
>TRBJ2-1|-|TRBV5-5|-
TGTGCCAGCAGCTTTTCCGGGTCCTCATACAATGAGCAGTTCTTC
CASSFSGSSYNEQFF
>TRBJ2-7|-|TRBV28|-
TGTGCCAGCAGTTTTTCGGTGGGCCAGTACTTC
CASSFSVGQYF
>TRBJ1-6|TRBD1|TRBV6-5|once
TGTGCCAGCAGGTGGACAGGGACTAATTCACCCCTCCACTTT
CASRWTGTNSPLHF
>TRBJ2-5|TRBD2|TRBV11-2|-
TGTGCCAGCAGCTTAGATCCTAGCGGGAGATTCGAGACCCAGTACTTC
CASSLDPSGRFETQYF
>TRBJ2-5|TRBD2|TRBV19|once
TGTGCCAGTAGTGGGATCGGGGGGTTGTGGGAGACCCAGTACTTC
CASSGIGGLWETQYF
>TRBJ1-1|TRBD1|TRBV7-2|-
TGTGCCAGCAGCTTAGCGGGGGACAGAGCTGAAGCTTTCTTT
CASSLAGDRAEAFF
>TRBJ1-1|TRBD1|TRBV6-1|-
TGTGCCATCAGTGAGTCGATAGGACCGGGACAGATCACTGAAGCTTTCTTT
CAISESIGPGQITEAFF
>TRBJ2-1|TRBD1|TRBV10-1|-
TGCGCCAGCAGTGAGGACAGGGTCTACAATGAGCAGTTCTTC
CASSEDRVYNEQFF
>TRBJ2-7|-|TRBV7-3|-
TGTGCCAGCAGCTTAAGGGGGGGGCCATCCTACGAGCAGTACTTC
CASSLRGGPSYEQYF
>TRBJ1-1|TRBD1|TRBV6-1|-
TGTGCCAGCAGACTGGGACAGGGCTACACTGAAGCTTTCTTT
CASRLGQGYTEAFF
>TRBJ2-1|TRBD2|TRBV5-1|-
TGCGCCAGCAGCTTGGTAAGCGGGAGCTCCTACAATGAGCAGTTCTTC
CASSLVSGSSYNEQFF
>TRBJ1-1|-|TRBV15|-
TGTGCCACCAGCAGAGATACGACTTTCACTGAAGCTTTCTTT
CATSRDTTFTEAFF
>TRBJ2-7|TRBD2|TRBV30|once
TGTGCCTGGCCGGGGGTTCGACTAGCTGGTGGCTACGAGCAGTACTTC
CAWPGVRLAGGYEQYF
>TRBJ2-7|TRBD2|TRBV5-1|-
TGCGCCAGCAGCTTGGGACTAGCGGGAGGGCCGGGGGACGAGCAGTACTTC
CASSLGLAGGPGDEQYF
>TRBJ2-5|-|TRBV19|-
TGTGCCAGTAGCCCAGACCCCGGGGAGACCCAGTACTTC
CASSPDPGETQYF
>TRBJ1-4|TRBD1|TRBV2|-
TGTGCCAGTTCCCACAGGGGGTTGGAAGAAAAACTGTTTTTT
CASSHRGLEEKLFF
>TRBJ2-1|-|TRBV6-5|-
TGTGCCAGCACCCCTGGCAGTGCCCCTTACAATGAGCAGTTCTTC
CASTPGSAPYNEQFF
>TRBJ2-4|TRBD1|TRBV9|-
TGTGCCAGCAGCGGACAGGGGATCCTAGCCAAAAACATTCAGTACTTC
CASSGQGILAKNIQYF
>TRBJ2-1|TRBD2|TRBV19|-
TGTGCCAGTAGTGGGCTAGCGGGAGGGCTGTGGGGCAATGAGCAGTTCTTC
CASSGLAGGLWGNEQFF
>TRBJ2-7|-|TRBV14|medium-sized
TGTGCCAGCAGCCAAGATATCTTAATGGCAGGTTCCTACGAGCAGTACTTC
CASSQDILMAGSYEQYF